The present TCR beta chain was sequenced within a study of blood T cells in healthy people across ages. Study context: The template switching approach captured approximately one barcoded beta molecule for every two T cells. Study observations and caveats: Older individuals had lower TCR beta diversity per million T cells (the decline was roughly linear). Higher diversity and more naive CD4+ cells were features of long-lived donors, compared to aged donors.

Sample-barcoded 5' priming and a J-beta primer mix drove a second PCR of 7 to 11 cycles. TCRdb fed the 5' RACE reads into MiXCR, producing one record per CDR3 protein. The sample lists around 1.1 million distinct CDR3 sequences; roughly two fifths were seen once. CDR1 and CDR2 (germline): MGHRA, YSYEKL. The CDR3 covers 15 residues. This clonotype was detected a few times. Its antigen is not identified. A clone one base away is much larger, so this may be a read error. Russia was home to the donors, healthy Caucasian individuals aged roughly 6 to 90. V and J are TRBV4-1 and TRBJ1-2; D is unclear. Source material: blood. This TCR was sampled from a man in his late teens or twenties in good health. CDR3: CASSQVPETNYVYTF. The CDR3 DNA reads TGCGCCAGCAGCCAAGTGCCCGAAACTAACTATGTCTACACCTTC.